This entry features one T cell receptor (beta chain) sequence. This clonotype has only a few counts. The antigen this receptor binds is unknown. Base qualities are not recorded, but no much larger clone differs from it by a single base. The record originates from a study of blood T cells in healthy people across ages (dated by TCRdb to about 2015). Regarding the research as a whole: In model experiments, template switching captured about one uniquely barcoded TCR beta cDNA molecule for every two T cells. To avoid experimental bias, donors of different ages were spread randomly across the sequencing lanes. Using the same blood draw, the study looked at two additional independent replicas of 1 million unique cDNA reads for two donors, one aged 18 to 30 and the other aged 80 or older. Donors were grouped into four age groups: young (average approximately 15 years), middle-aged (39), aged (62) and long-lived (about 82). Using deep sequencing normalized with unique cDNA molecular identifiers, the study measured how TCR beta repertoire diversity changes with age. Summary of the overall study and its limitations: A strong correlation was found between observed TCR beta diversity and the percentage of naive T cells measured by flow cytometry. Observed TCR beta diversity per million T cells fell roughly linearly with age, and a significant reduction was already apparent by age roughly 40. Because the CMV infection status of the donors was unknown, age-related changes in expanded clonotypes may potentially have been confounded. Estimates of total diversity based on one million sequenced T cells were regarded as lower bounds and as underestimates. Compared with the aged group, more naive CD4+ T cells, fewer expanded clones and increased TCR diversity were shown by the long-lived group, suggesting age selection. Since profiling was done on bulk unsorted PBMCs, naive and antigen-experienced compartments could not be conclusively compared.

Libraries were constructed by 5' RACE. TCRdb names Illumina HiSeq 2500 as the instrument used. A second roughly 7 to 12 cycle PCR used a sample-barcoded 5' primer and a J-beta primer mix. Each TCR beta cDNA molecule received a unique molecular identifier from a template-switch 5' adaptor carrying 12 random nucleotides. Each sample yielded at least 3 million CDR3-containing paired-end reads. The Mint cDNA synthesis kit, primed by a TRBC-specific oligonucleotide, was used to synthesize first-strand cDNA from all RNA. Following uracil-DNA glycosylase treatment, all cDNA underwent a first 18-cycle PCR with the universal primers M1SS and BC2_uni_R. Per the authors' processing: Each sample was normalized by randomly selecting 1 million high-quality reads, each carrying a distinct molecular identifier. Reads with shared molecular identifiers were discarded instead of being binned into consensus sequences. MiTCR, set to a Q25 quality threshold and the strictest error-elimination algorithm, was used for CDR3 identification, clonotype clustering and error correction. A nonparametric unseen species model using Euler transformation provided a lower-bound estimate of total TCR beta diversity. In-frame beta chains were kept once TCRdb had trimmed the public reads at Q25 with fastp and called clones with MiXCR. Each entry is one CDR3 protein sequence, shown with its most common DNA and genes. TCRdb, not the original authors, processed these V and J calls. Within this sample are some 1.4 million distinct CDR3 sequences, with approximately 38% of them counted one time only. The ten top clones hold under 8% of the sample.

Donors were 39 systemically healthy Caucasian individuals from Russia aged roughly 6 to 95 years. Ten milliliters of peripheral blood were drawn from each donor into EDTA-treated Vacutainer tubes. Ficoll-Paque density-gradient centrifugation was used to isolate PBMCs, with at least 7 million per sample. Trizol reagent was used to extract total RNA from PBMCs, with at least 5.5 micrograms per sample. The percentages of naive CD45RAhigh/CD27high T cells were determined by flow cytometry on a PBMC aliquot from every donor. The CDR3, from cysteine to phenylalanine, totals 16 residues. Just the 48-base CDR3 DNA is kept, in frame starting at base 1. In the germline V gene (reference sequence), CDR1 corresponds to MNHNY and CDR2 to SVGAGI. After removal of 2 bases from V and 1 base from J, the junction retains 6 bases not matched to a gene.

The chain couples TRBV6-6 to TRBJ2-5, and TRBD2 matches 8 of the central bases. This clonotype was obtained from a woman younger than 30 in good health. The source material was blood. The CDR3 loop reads CASSYGAGGRQETQYF. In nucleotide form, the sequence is TGTGCCAGCAGTTACGGTGCGGGGGGACGCCAAGAGACCCAGTACTTC.